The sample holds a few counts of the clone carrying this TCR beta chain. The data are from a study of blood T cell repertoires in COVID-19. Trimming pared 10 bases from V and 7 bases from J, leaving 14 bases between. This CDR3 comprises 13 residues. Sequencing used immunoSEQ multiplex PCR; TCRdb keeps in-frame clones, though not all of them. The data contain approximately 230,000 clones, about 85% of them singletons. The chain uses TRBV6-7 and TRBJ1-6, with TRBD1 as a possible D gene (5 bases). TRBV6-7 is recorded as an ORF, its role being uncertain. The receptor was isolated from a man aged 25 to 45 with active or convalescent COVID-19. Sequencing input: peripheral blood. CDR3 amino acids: CAMKGLCNSPLHF. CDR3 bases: TGTGCCATGAAGGGGCTCTGCAATTCACCCCTCCACTTT.